This T cell receptor (beta chain) was obtained from a study of shared clonotypes between healthy human individuals. As for the study in general: Ranging from 18 to 49 in age, donors were a couple of women and a few men.

Deep was the level used in running the assay. Genomic DNA (from each subset) was split evenly across several immunoSEQ plates. TCRdb keeps only in-frame clones here, not all; method: immunoSEQ multiplex PCR. This sample yields about 500,000 clones, of which roughly 80% are seen a single time; around 12% belongs to the top ten. The CDR3 runs to 17 residues. Germline CDR1 reads MGHRA; CDR2 reads YSYEKL. Trimming cost V 4 bases and J 0 bases; bases outside gene matches: 11. The material sequenced was PBMCs. This TCR derives from a woman aged 40 to 50 in good health. Some clones in this sample may be carry-over from other donors' samples. V is TRBV4-1 and J is TRBJ2-7, with 8 bases that match TRBD2. CDR3 residues: CASSLSGGAPSSYEQYF. The CDR3 bases are TGCGCCAGCAGCCTTTCGGGGGGGGCACCAAGCTCCTACGAGCAGTACTTC.